This TCR beta chain derives from a study of blood T cell repertoires in COVID-19. Some clones are missing from TCRdb's copy, which holds only in-frame ones; the method was immunoSEQ multiplex PCR. The sample lists under 250,000 clones; roughly 86% were seen once. Germline V gene data show CDR1 as PRHDT and CDR2 as FYEKMQ (reference sequence). The CDR3 is 17 amino acids. The trim removed 0 bases at V and 0 bases at J, leaving 4 bases unmatched. The sample comprised peripheral blood. This TCR came from a woman aged 40 to 50 with acute or convalescent COVID-19. This chain uses TRBV13 with TRBJ1-3; 8 nucleotides match TRBD1. The CDR3 loop is CASSLGQGGLSGNTIYF. CDR3 in DNA: TGTGCCAGCAGCTTAGGACAGGGGGGACTCTCTGGAAACACCATATATTTT.